This T cell receptor beta chain was recorded in a study of cytomegalovirus exposure and HLA in healthy donors. At the level of the study: The study's early data release held about 77 million unique TCRs from HLA-typed donors. Most genotyped donors, approximately 77% of 398, had Caucasian-associated genetic ancestry.

Trimming cost V 4 bases and J 5 bases; bases outside gene matches: 8. This CDR3 is built from 16 residues. Germline CDR1 reads SGHDN; CDR2 reads FVKESK. PCR employed 60 Vbeta and 13 Jbeta primers. Sequencing used immunoSEQ multiplex PCR; TCRdb keeps in-frame clones, though not all of them. The sample table includes around 44,000 clones. V and J are TRBV14 and TRBJ2-5; 12 bases align to TRBD1. The receptor was derived from a male donor in good health and CMV-seropositive. Source material: PBMCs. The CDR3: CASSLGTGGGEETQYF. CDR3 bases: TGTGCCAGCAGCCTCGGGACAGGGGGCGGCGAGGAGACCCAGTACTTC. Together with reference TRBV14 and TRBJ2-5, the CDR3 gives the full variable domain: EAGVTQFPSHSVIEKGQTVTLRCDPISGHDNLYWYRRVMGKEIKFLLHFVKESKQDESGMPNNRFLAERTGGTYSTLKVQPAELEDSGVYFCASSLGTGGGEETQYFGPGTRLLVL.